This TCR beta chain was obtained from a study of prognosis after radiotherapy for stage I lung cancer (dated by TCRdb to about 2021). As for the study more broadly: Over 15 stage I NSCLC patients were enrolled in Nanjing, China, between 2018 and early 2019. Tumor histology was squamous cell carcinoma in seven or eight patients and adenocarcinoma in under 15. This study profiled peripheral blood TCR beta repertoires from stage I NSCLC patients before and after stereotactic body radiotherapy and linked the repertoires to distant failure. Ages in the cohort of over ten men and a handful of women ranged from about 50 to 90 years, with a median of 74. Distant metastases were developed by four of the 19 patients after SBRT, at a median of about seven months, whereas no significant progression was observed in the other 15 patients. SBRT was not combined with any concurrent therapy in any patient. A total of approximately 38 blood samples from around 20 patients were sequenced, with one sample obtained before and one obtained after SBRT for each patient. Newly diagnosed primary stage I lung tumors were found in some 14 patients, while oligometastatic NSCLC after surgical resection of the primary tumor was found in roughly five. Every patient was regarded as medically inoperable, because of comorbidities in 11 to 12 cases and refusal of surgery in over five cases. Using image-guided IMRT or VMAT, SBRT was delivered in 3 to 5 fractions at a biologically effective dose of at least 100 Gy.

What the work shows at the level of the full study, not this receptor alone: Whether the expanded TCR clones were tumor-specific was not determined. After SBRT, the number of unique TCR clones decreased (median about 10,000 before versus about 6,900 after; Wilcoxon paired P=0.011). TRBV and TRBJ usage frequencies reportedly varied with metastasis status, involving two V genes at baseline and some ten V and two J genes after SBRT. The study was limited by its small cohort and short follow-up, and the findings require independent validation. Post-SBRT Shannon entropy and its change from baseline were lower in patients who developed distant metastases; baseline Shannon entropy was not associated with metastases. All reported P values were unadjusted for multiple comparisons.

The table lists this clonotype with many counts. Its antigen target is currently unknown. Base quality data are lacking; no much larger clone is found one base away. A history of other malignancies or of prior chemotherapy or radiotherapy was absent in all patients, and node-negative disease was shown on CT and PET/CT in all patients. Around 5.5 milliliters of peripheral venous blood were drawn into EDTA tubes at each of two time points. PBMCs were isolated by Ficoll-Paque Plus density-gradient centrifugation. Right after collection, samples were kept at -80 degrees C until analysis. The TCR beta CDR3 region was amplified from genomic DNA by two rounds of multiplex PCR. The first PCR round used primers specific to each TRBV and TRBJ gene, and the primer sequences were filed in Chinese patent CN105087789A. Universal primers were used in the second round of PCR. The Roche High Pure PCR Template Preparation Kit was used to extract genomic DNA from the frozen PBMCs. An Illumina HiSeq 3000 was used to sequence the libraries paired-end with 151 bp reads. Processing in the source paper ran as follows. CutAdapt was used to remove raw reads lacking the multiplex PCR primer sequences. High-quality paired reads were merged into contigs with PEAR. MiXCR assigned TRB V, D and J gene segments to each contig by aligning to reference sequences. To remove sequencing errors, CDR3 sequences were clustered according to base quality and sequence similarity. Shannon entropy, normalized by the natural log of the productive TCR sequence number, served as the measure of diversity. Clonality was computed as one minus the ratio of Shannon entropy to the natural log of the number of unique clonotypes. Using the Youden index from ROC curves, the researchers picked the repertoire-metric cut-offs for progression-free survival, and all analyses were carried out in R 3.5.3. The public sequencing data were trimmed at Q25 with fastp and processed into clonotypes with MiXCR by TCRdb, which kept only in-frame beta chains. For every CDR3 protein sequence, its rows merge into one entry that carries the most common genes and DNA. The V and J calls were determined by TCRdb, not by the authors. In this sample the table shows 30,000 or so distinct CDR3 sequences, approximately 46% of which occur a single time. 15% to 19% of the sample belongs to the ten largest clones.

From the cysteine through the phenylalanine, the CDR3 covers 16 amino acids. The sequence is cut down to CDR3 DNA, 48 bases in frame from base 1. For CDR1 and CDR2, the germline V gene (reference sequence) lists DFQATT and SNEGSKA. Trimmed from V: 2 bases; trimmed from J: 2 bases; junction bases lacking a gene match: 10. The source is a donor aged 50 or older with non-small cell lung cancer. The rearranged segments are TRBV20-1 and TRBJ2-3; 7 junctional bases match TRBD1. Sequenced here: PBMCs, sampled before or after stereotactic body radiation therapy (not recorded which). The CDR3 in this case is CSARMGQLRLTDTQYF. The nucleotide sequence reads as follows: TGCAGTGCTAGAATGGGACAGCTACGACTCACAGATACGCAGTATTTT.